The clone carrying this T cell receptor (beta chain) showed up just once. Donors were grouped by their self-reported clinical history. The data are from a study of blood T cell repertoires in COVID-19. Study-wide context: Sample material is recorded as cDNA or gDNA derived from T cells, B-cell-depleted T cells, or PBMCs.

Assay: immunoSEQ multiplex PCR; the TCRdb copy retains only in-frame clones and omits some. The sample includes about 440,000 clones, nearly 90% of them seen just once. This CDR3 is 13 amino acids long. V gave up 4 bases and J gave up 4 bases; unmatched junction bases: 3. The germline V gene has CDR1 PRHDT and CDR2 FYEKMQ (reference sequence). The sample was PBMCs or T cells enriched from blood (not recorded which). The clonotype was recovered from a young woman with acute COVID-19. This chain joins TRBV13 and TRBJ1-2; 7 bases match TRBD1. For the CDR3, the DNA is TGTGCCAGCAGCTCCGGACAGGTCTATGGCTACACCTTC. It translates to CASSSGQVYGYTF.